What follows are 32 T cell receptor beta chains derived from one specimen sequenced in a study of spatial heterogeneity in lung cancer. The antigens for these receptors are not known. Findings and caveats of the study: It was found that expanded intratumoral alpha and beta TCR counts tracked tumor mutation counts.

Regarding time point: sample taken at primary tumor resection. TCRdb redid the calling of the 5' RACE reads with MiXCR, one entry per CDR3 protein. The sample has more than 7,500 distinct CDR3 sequences, 8.7% seen once. The sample consisted of lung tumor tissue, taken at surgery. These receptors were taken from a female donor with early-stage non-small cell lung cancer.

This clonotype has at least ten counts. J is TRBJ2-7 and V is TRBV6-2 or TRBV6-3; D gene unclear. Looked up from germline, CDR1 is MNHEY and CDR2 is SVGEGT. The CDR3 is 15 residues long. V was shortened by 6 bases and J by 7 bases, with 22 bases between the two germline ends. The CDR3 loop reads CASSRDPRLLWEQYF. CDR3 sequence (DNA): TGTGCCAGCAGCCGCGATCCCCGGCTCCTTTGGGAGCAGTACTTC.

This clonotype was counted ten times or more. This chain connects TRBV19 to TRBJ2-7, with D possibly being TRBD1 (6 bases). In germline, CDR1 is LNHDA, CDR2 SQIVND (reference sequence). Trimming took 5 bases from V and 2 from J, leaving 16 bases between them. The CDR3 covers 15 residues. In nucleotides, the CDR3 is TGTGCCAGTAGTTCCCAACTCAGGGGAACCTACGAGCAGTACTTC. Residues: CASSSQLRGTYEQYF.

This clonotype is classed as medium-sized (0.01 to 0.1%). The chain carries TRBV9 and TRBJ2-3, with 11 bases matching TRBD2. CDR3 length equals 16 residues. The V gene's germline CDR1 is SGDLS and CDR2 YYNGEE. The ends lost 4 bases at V and 4 bases at J; junction bases unmatched: 8. CDR3 in DNA: TGTGCCAGCAGCCCGACACTAGCGGGGGCAGCAGATACGCAGTATTTT. Translated: CASSPTLAGAADTQYF.

This clonotype was seen repeatedly, ten times or more. The J gene is TRBJ2-2, the V gene TRBV7-8; 10 bases are a match to TRBD2. The CDR3 runs to 17 residues. V shed 3 bases and J 0 bases; nucleotides not matched to a gene: 4. Per the germline V gene, CDR1 is SGHVS and CDR2 is FQNEAQ. The CDR3, as DNA: TGTGCCAGCAGCTTGGATAGCGGGGGGACGAACACCGGGGAGCTGTTTTTT. This encodes CASSLDSGGTNTGELFF.

This clonotype is classed as medium-sized. The V call is TRBV5-6, the J call TRBJ1-2, with unresolved D. The CDR3 is 17 residues long. V was trimmed by 0 bases and J by 3 bases, leaving 18 bases between them. CDR1 is SGHDT and CDR2 is YYEEEE in the germline V gene. The CDR3 DNA is TGTGCCAGCAGCTTGGCCGGTGTCGGGGTCTTGGACTATGGCTACACCTTC. It translates to CASSLAGVGVLDYGYTF. The variable domain in full, completed from reference TRBV5-6 and TRBJ1-2, reads DAGVTQSPTHLIKTRGQQVTLRCSPKSGHDTVSWYQQALGQGPQFIFQYYEEEERQRGNFPDRFSGHQFPNYSSELNVNALLLGDSALYLCASSLAGVGVLDYGYTFGSGTRLTVV.

This clonotype is judged medium-sized (0.01 to 0.1%). The rearrangement joins TRBV20-1 to TRBJ2-1; D not certain. Per the germline V gene, CDR1 is DFQATT and CDR2 is SNEGSKA (reference sequence). V lost 0 bases and J 8 bases, leaving 14 bases between the germline ends. The CDR3 length is 14 residues. For the CDR3, the DNA is TGCAGTGCTAGAGAGGGAACAGCTGGCGATGAGCAGTTCTTC. Translated: CSAREGTAGDEQFF.

Details on this clonotype: Being one base from a much bigger clone, this may be a read error. This chain connects TRBV7-9 to TRBJ1-2; D gene unclear. Germline V lookup: CDR1 SEHNR, CDR2 FQNEAQ (reference sequence). CDR3 length: 14 residues. The CDR3 region is CASNLGGSNYGYTF. The CDR3 DNA sequence: TGTGCCAGCAACTTAGGCGGGTCTAACTATGGCTACACCTTC.

This clonotype rates as hyperexpanded. This chain uses TRBV12-3 or TRBV12-4 with TRBJ1-5; 9 bases are shared with TRBD1. V dropped 4 bases and J dropped 0; count of bases not matched to a gene: 7. This CDR3 has 17 residues. The CDR3: CASSSPGQGYSNQPQHF. The CDR3 nucleotides read TGTGCCAGCAGTTCCCCGGGACAGGGATATAGCAATCAGCCCCAGCATTTT.

At least ten counts were recorded for this clonotype. The rearrangement joins TRBV6-5 to TRBJ1-2; 12 positions match TRBD1. The CDR3 is 17 residues long. The germline V gene has CDR1 MNHEY and CDR2 SVGAGI. After removal of 6 bases from V and 2 bases from J, the junction contained 10 bases not matched to a gene. The CDR3 is CASSQQSGTGGNYGYTF. CDR3 bases: TGTGCCAGCAGCCAACAATCCGGGACAGGGGGCAACTATGGCTACACCTTC.

This clonotype was seen a few times. The J gene is TRBJ2-1, the V gene TRBV7-9; D is tentatively TRBD1 or TRBD2 (5 bases each). The CDR3 covers 15 residues. Germline V gene lookup returns CDR1 SEHNR and CDR2 FQNEAQ (reference sequence). V was trimmed by 1 base and J by 3 bases, leaving 10 bases between them. CDR3 amino acids: CASSLDTGLYNEQFF. In DNA, the CDR3 is TGTGCCAGCAGCTTAGACACGGGGCTCTACAATGAGCAGTTCTTC.

The J gene is TRBJ2-2, the V gene TRBV29-1; D could derive from TRBD1 or TRBD2 (5 bases each). Per germline, CDR1 SQVTM and CDR2 ANQGSEA. The CDR3 spans 11 residues. Trimming removed 6 bases at V and 5 bases at J, with 7 bases between. The CDR3: CSVGETGELFF. The CDR3 DNA is TGCAGCGTGGGGGAGACCGGGGAGCTGTTTTTT.

By share, this clonotype counts as large. The chain is built from TRBV20-1 and TRBJ2-3, with D perhaps given as TRBD1 or TRBD2 (5 bases each). The CDR3 loop spans 17 amino acids. Germline CDR1 DFQATT, CDR2 SNEGSKA (reference sequence). V lost 3 bases to trimming and J lost 0 bases, with 19 bases between them. This CDR3 is CSARGEVVGHSTDTQYF. CDR3 in DNA: TGCAGTGCTAGGGGAGAAGTTGTTGGACATAGCACAGATACGCAGTATTTT.

This clonotype is deemed medium-sized. The rearrangement joins TRBV2 to TRBJ1-2, with D unclear. The CDR3 loop spans 14 amino acids. Germline CDR1 SNHLY, CDR2 FYNNEI. V was clipped by 0 bases and J by 4 bases, with 9 bases between them. This CDR3 is CASSEARTAYGYTF. The CDR3 DNA reads TGTGCCAGCAGTGAAGCTCGCACGGCCTATGGCTACACCTTC.

This clonotype was seen many times. The CDR3 sequence is CATSSPGSTNEQFF. The CDR3 DNA reads TGTGCCACCAGTTCACCGGGATCAACCAATGAGCAGTTCTTC. The chain has TRBV24-1 and TRBJ2-1, with D possibly being TRBD2 (5 bases). This CDR3 has 14 residues. Trimming stripped 6 bases from V and 6 bases from J, with 14 bases between. CDR1 and CDR2 from the germline V gene are KGHDR and SFDVKD.

This clonotype was picked up many times. This chain links TRBV7-2 with TRBJ2-3; D uncertain. The V gene's germline CDR1 is SGHTA and CDR2 FQGNSA. The V gene lost 1 base and the J gene lost 0 bases, with 8 bases spanning the gap. The CDR3 loop spans 15 amino acids. CDR3 region: CASSLVSTSTDTQYF. DNA of the CDR3: TGTGCCAGCAGCTTAGTGTCAACTAGCACAGATACGCAGTATTTT.

This clonotype showed up many times. The gene calls are TRBV5-1 and TRBJ2-1; D possibly matches TRBD1 or TRBD2 (5 bases each). The germline gives CDR1 SGHRS, CDR2 YFSETQ. The CDR3 loop spans 15 amino acids. Trimming took 0 bases from V and 3 from J, leaving 10 bases between them. Here the CDR3 DNA reads TGCGCCAGCAGCTTGGCCGGGACGGACTACAATGAGCAGTTCTTC. Translating it yields CASSLAGTDYNEQFF.

The chain is built from TRBV6-2 or TRBV6-3 and TRBJ2-3, with 9 bases fitting TRBD1. This CDR3 has 13 amino acids. The V gene's germline CDR1 is MNHEY and CDR2 SVGEGT. Germline trimming cut 8 bases from V and 4 bases from J; bases unmatched to any gene: 4. The CDR3 coding sequence is TGTGCCAGCCTCCGGGACAGGGCAGATACGCAGTATTTT. It specifies CASLRDRADTQYF.

There are a few counts of this clonotype. V usage is TRBV6-6 and J usage is TRBJ2-1; TRBD2 matches 12 bases. J lost 7 bases, V lost 5 bases, and 6 bases had no gene match. This CDR3 has 15 amino acids. Germline CDR1 and CDR2: MNHNY and SVGAGI (reference sequence). CDR3 sequence reads: CASSQGLAGRNEQFF. The DNA of the CDR3 is TGTGCCAGCAGTCAGGGACTAGCGGGTAGGAATGAGCAGTTCTTC.

The V gene is TRBV11-2, the J gene TRBJ2-7; D gene ambiguous. V gave up 1 base and J gave up 4 bases, with 11 bases separating them. Germline lookup yields CDR1 SGHAT and CDR2 FQNNGV. This CDR3 has 14 residues. The CDR3 spells CASSLGSQLYEQYF. CDR3 sequence (DNA): TGTGCCAGCAGCTTAGGTTCACAGTTATACGAGCAGTACTTC.

The chain carries TRBV20-1 and TRBJ1-2; no definite D call. CDR3 length: 14 residues. V shed 2 bases and J shed 3 bases, with 13 bases lying between them. CDR1 is DFQATT and CDR2 is SNEGSKA in the germline V gene (reference sequence). This CDR3 reads CSARISGGYYGYTF. DNA for the CDR3: TGCAGTGCTAGAATCTCCGGCGGATACTATGGCTACACCTTC.

The chain has TRBV23-1 and TRBJ1-4; D not resolved. TRBV23-1 belongs to the ORF category, with a function that is uncertain. The CDR3 runs to 15 residues. The V end was cut by 8 bases, the J end by 3 bases, with 16 bases between. The CDR3 here is CASSSAGFANEKLFF. DNA for the CDR3: TGCGCCAGCTCTTCGGCGGGGTTTGCTAATGAAAAACTGTTTTTT.

To note about this clonotype: Relative to the germline gene, one junction end is altered; a read error may explain this. The chain joins TRBV7-2 to TRBJ2-2; unclear D gene. Germline assignment: CDR1 SGHTA and CDR2 FQGNSA. The CDR3 runs 13 residues. The CDR3 DNA reads as TGTGCCAGCGGCTTAGATCCCACCGGGGAGCTGTTTTTT. This gives the protein CASGLDPTGELFF. The complete variable domain, with remaining parts taken from reference TRBV7-2 and TRBJ2-2, reads GAGVSQSPSNKVTEKGKDVELRCDPISGHTALYWYRQSLGQGLEFLIYFQGNSAPDKSGLPSDRFSAERTGGSVSTLTIQRTQQEDSAVYLCASGLDPTGELFFGEGSRLTVL.

The gene calls are TRBV28 and TRBJ1-1; D not certain. The CDR3 length is 12 residues. CDR1 MDHEN and CDR2 SYDVKM come from the germline V gene. V shed 3 bases and J shed 6 bases, with 8 bases lying between them. CDR3 sequence: CASSFSAAEAFF. In nucleotides, the CDR3 is TGTGCCAGCAGTTTCTCGGCGGCTGAAGCTTTCTTT.

This clonotype was seen at least ten times. This chain's CDR3 is CASSETTGRGPDTQYF. The CDR3 bases are TGTGCCAGCAGTGAAACCACAGGGAGGGGGCCGGATACGCAGTATTTT. The chain links TRBV6-2 or TRBV6-3 to TRBJ2-3; D may match TRBD1 or TRBD2 (7 bases each). Germline V lookup: CDR1 MNHEY, CDR2 SVGEGT. The CDR3 sequence is 16 residues long. V gave up 5 bases and J gave up 6 bases, with 21 bases separating them.

In its sample, this clonotype is medium-sized (0.01 to 0.1%). V is TRBV11-2 and J is TRBJ1-2; D is ambiguous. The CDR3 runs 13 residues. Germline values: CDR1 SGHAT, CDR2 FQNNGV. Trimming cost V 1 base and J 6 bases, with 9 bases left between them. CDR3 residues: CASSLGPQNGYTF. The CDR3 nucleotides read TGTGCCAGCAGCTTAGGTCCGCAGAATGGCTACACCTTC.

The sample holds a few counts of this clonotype. The chain uses TRBV4-1 and TRBJ1-4; possibly TRBD1 for D (6 bases). Germline V CDR1 and CDR2: MGHRA, YSYEKL. CDR3 length equals 17 residues. Trimming removed 0 bases at V and 4 bases at J, with 15 bases between. CDR3 bases: TGCGCCAGCAGCCAAGAAGGGCCCACAGGGCATAATGAAAAACTGTTTTTT. Translating it yields CASSQEGPTGHNEKLFF.

This clonotype was observed at least ten times. This sequence joins TRBV7-2 and TRBJ2-3; D perhaps matches TRBD1 (5 bases). There are 14 residues in the CDR3. Per germline, CDR1 SGHTA and CDR2 FQGNSA. Trimming left V 5 bases short and J 1 base short, with 10 bases between. CDR3 DNA sequence: TGTGCCAGCAGCCCACAAGGGGGCACAGATACGCAGTATTTT. It encodes CASSPQGGTDTQYF.

This clonotype was counted at least ten times. The V gene is TRBV9, the J gene TRBJ2-2; 11 nucleotides line up with TRBD2. Germline assignment: CDR1 SGDLS and CDR2 YYNGEE. CDR3 length: 15 amino acids. V trimming: 5 bases; J trimming: 2 bases; junction bases outside the gene matches: 2. The CDR3 DNA sequence: TGTGCCAGCAGAGGGACTAGCGGAAACACCGGGGAGCTGTTTTTT. This sequence encodes CASRGTSGNTGELFF.

A word on this clonotype: One end of the junction varies from germline; a read error may be responsible. The J gene is TRBJ1-1, the V gene TRBV19; 7 bases line up with TRBD1. CDR1 and CDR2 from the germline V gene are LNHDA and SQIVND (reference sequence). This CDR3 is built from 15 residues. In DNA form, the CDR3 reads TGTGCCACCCAAAGACAGGGCTCGGCGAACACTGAAGCTTCCTTT. Translated, it gives CATQRQGSANTEASF. The full variable domain, with the rest looked up from reference TRBV19 and TRBJ1-1, is DGGITQSPKYLFRKEGQNVTLSCEQNLNHDAMYWYRQDPGQGLRLIYYSQIVNDFQKGDIAEGYSVSREKKESFPLTVTSAQKNPTAFYLCATQRQGSANTEASFGQGTRLTVV.

This clonotype has only a few counts. The chain employs TRBV7-9 and TRBJ2-7; D is unresolved. The CDR3 sequence is 14 residues long. Trimming stripped 5 bases from V and 2 bases from J, with 13 bases between. Germline assignment: CDR1 SEHNR and CDR2 FQNEAQ (reference sequence). In DNA form, the CDR3 reads TGTGCCAGCAGCGGCTGGACCGATGCCTACGAGCAGTACTTC. Translating it yields CASSGWTDAYEQYF.

This clonotype showed up just a few times. The V call is TRBV7-3, the J call TRBJ2-7; 9 nucleotides agree with TRBD2. With V trimmed by 5 bases and J by 3 bases, 8 bases remained unmatched. CDR1 is SGHTA, CDR2 FQGTGA, per germline. The CDR3 sequence is 15 residues long. CDR3: CASSPGGAGGYEQYF. The CDR3, as DNA: TGTGCCAGCAGCCCCGGGGGAGCGGGGGGCTACGAGCAGTACTTC.

This clonotype is judged large. This chain connects TRBV29-1 to TRBJ2-2; 10 bases match TRBD2. Germline CDR1 SQVTM, CDR2 ANQGSEA. V was pared by 7 bases and J by 4 bases, with 6 bases of the junction left unmatched. The CDR3 extends over 14 amino acids. CDR3 bases: TGCAGCGGCCTAGCGGGGGATATCACCGGGGAGCTGTTTTTT. Protein: CSGLAGDITGELFF.